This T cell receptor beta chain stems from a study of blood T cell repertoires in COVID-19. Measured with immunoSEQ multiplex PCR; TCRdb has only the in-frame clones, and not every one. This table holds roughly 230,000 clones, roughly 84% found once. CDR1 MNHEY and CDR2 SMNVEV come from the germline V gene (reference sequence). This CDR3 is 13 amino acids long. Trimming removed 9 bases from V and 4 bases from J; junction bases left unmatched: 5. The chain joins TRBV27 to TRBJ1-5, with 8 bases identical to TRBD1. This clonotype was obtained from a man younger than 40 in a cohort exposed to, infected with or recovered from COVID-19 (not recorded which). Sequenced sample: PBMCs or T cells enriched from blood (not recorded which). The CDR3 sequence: CASQGQANQPQHF. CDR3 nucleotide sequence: TGTGCCAGTCAGGGACAGGCAAATCAGCCCCAGCATTTT.